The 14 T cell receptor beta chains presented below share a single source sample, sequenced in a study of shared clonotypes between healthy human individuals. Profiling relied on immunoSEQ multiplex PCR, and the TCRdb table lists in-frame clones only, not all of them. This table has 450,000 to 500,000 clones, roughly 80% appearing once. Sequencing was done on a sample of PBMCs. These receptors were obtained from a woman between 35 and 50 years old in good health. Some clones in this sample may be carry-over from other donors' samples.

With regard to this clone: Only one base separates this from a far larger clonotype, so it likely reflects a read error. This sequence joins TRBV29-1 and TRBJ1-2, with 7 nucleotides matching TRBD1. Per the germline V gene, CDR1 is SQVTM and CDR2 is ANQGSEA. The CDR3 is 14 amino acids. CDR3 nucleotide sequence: TGCAGCGTTCCAGAGGAGGACAGGTCCTATGTCTACACCTTC. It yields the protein CSVPEEDRSYVYTF.

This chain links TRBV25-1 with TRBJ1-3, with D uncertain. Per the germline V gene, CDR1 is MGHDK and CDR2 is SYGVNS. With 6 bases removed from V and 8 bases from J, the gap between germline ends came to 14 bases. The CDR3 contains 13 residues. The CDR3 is CASRTLGLDTIYF. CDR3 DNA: TGTGCCAGCAGGACCCTGGGTTTGGACACCATATATTTT.

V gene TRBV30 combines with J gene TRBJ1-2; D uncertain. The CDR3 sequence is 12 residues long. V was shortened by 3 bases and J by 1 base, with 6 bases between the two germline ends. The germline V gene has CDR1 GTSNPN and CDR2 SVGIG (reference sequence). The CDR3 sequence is CAWRGNNYGYTF. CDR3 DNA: TGTGCCTGGAGGGGTAATAACTATGGCTACACCTTC.

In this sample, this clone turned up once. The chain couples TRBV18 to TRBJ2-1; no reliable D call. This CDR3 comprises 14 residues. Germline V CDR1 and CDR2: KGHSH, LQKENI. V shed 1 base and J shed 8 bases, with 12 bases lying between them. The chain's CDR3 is CASSPQSSSDEQFF. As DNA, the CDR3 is TGTGCCAGCTCACCACAATCGAGTTCTGATGAGCAGTTCTTC.

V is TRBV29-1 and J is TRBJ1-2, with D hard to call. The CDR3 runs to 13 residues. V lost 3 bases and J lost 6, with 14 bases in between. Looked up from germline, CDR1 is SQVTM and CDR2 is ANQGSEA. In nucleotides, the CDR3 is TGCAGCGTTGAGGAGGGAATCAAGGATGGCTACACCTTC. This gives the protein CSVEEGIKDGYTF. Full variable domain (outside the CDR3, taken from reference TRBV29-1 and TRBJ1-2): SAVISQKPSRDICQRGTSLTIQCQVDSQVTMMFWYRQQPGQSLTLIATANQGSEATYESGFVIDKFPISRPNLTFSTLTVSNMSPEDSSIYLCSVEEGIKDGYTFGSGTRLTVV.

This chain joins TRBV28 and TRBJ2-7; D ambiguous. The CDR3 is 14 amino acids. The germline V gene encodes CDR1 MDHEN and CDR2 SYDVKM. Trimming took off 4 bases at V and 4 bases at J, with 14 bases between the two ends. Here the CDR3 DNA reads TGTGCCAGCAGTTGGATAACCGGGCAATACGAGCAGTACTTC. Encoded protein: CASSWITGQYEQYF.

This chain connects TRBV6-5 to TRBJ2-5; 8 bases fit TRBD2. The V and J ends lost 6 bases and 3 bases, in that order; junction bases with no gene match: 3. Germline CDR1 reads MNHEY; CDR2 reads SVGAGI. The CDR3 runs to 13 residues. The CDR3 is CASRKAGEETQYF. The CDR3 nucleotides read TGTGCCAGCAGAAAAGCGGGAGAAGAGACCCAGTACTTC.

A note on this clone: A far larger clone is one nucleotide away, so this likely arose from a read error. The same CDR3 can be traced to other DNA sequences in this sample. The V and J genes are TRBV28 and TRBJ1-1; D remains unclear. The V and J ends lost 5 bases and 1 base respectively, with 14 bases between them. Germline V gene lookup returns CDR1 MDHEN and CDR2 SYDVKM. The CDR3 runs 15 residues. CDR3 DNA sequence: TGTGCCAGCAGTGCCGCCGGAACATCGAACACTGAAGCTTTCTTT. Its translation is CASSAAGTSNTEAFF.

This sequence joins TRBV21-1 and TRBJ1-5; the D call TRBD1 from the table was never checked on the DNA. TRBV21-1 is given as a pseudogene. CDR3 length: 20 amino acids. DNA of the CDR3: TGTGCCAGCTTTGGGATCTTGAGGCCAATACAGGGGAATGGCAATCAGCCCCAGCATTTT. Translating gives CASFGILRPIQGNGNQPQHF.

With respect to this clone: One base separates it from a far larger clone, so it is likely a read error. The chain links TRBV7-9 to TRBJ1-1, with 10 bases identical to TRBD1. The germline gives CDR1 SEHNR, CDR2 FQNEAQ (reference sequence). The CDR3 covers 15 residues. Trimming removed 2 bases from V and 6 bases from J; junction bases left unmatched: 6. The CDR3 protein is CASSLFRTGGSEAFF. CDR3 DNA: TGTGCCAGCAGCTTATTCAGGACAGGGGGTTCTGAAGCTTTCTTT.

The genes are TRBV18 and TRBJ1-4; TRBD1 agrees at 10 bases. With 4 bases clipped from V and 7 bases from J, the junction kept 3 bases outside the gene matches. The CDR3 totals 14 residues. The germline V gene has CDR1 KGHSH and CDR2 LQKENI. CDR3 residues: CASSQGQGTEKLFF. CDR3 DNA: TGTGCCAGCTCACAGGGACAGGGGACTGAAAAACTGTTTTTT.

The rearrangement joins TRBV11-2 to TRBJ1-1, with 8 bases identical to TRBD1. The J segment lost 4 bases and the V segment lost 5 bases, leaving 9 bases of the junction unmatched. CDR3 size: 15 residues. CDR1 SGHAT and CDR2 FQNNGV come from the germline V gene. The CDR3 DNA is TGTGCCAGCAGCACGCGAGGACAGGGTGGCACTGAAGCTTTCTTT. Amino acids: CASSTRGQGGTEAFF. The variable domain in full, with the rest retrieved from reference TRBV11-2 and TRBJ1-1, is EAGVAQSPRYKIIEKRQSVAFWCNPISGHATLYWYQQILGQGPKLLIQFQNNGVVDDSQLPKDRFSAERLKGVDSTLKIQPAKLEDSAVYLCASSTRGQGGTEAFFGQGTRLTVV.

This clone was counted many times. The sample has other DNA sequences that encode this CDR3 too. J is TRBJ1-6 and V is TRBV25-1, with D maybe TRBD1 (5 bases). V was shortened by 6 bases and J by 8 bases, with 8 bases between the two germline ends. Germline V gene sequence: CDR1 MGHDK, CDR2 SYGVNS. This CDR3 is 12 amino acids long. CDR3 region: CASRDIDSPLHF. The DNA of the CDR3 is TGTGCCAGCAGGGACATAGATTCACCCCTCCACTTT.

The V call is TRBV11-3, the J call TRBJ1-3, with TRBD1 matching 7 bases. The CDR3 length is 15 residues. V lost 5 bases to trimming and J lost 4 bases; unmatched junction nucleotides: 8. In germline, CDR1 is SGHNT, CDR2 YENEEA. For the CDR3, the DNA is TGTGCCAGCAGCCCACGGACAGGACCAGGAAACACCATATATTTT. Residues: CASSPRTGPGNTIYF.